Listed here are 8 T cell receptor beta chains from one sample, sequenced in a study of blood T cell repertoires in COVID-19. Clones were sequenced by immunoSEQ multiplex PCR, and TCRdb holds only the in-frame ones, with some missing. The data contain under 300,000 clones, around four fifths of them singletons. The sequenced sample was peripheral blood. These receptors came from a woman between 45 and 60 years old who had recovered from COVID-19.

This chain links TRBV5-1 with TRBJ2-7; D is possibly TRBD1 (7 bases). With 4 bases removed from V and 2 bases from J, the gap between germline ends came to 13 bases. The CDR3 is 14 amino acids. Germline assignment: CDR1 SGHRS and CDR2 YFSETQ. The CDR3 sequence is CASSAPGGPYEQYF. The DNA for the CDR3 is TGCGCCAGCAGCGCGCCAGGGGGGCCCTACGAGCAGTACTTC.

This chain joins TRBV11-3 and TRBJ1-2; no reliable D call. This CDR3 region has 13 residues. Germline lookup yields CDR1 SGHNT and CDR2 YENEEA. The V end was cut by 6 bases, the J end by 5 bases, with 13 bases between. As DNA, the CDR3 is TGTGCCAGCAGTTTCGGCCCCGGGTATGGCTACACCTTC. It codes for CASSFGPGYGYTF.

The chain couples TRBV9 to TRBJ2-2; 15 bases are shared with TRBD2. V trimming: 3 bases; J trimming: 4 bases; junction bases outside the gene matches: 10. The CDR3 sequence is 19 residues long. Germline assignment: CDR1 SGDLS and CDR2 YYNGEE. In nucleotides, the CDR3 is TGTGCCAGCAGCGGGACTAGCGGGGGGGCCCTCCTCTCCACCGGGGAGCTGTTTTTT. It is translated as CASSGTSGGALLSTGELFF. Full variable domain (missing parts from reference TRBV9 and TRBJ2-2): DSGVTQTPKHLITATGQRVTLRCSPRSGDLSVYWYQQSLDQGLQFLIQYYNGEERAKGNILERFSAQQFPDLHSELNLSSLELGDSALYFCASSGTSGGALLSTGELFFGEGSRLTVL.

This chain joins TRBV2 and TRBJ1-4, with 9 bases that match TRBD1. The V and J ends lost 2 bases and 5 bases, in that order; junction bases with no gene match: 3. The germline V gene encodes CDR1 SNHLY and CDR2 FYNNEI. CDR3 length: 15 amino acids. The CDR3 sequence is CASSELGTGNEKLFF. For the CDR3, the DNA is TGTGCCAGCAGTGAACTCGGGACAGGGAATGAAAAACTGTTTTTT.

The chain combines TRBV18 with TRBJ2-7, with D possibly TRBD1 on 5 matching bases. Looked up from germline, CDR1 is KGHSH and CDR2 is LQKENI. V lost 2 bases, J lost 2 bases, and 7 bases lay in between. The CDR3 is made up of 13 amino acids. DNA of the CDR3: TGTGCCAGCTCACCAAGACAGACCTACGAGCAGTACTTC. Translation gives CASSPRQTYEQYF. Looking up the rest from reference TRBV18 and TRBJ2-7 gives the full variable domain: NAGVMQNPRHLVRRRGQEARLRCSPMKGHSHVYWYRQLPEEGLKFMVYLQKENIIDESGMPKERFSAEFPKEGPSILRIQQVVRGDSAAYFCASSPRQTYEQYFGPGTRLTVT.

The rearrangement uses TRBV5-1 and TRBJ2-7, with TRBD2 identical over 14 bases. The trim removed 6 bases at V and 0 bases at J, leaving 8 bases unmatched. The CDR3 covers 17 residues. The germline CDR1 and CDR2 sequences are SGHRS and YFSETQ. In nucleotides, the CDR3 is TGCGCCAGCACCAGAGGACTAGCGGGAGGCAGCTCCTACGAGCAGTACTTC. It is translated as CASTRGLAGGSSYEQYF.

This chain connects TRBV6-2 or TRBV6-3 to TRBJ2-2, with 7 bases lining up with TRBD2. The CDR3 covers 15 residues. Trimming removed 2 bases from V and 4 bases from J; junction bases left unmatched: 4. The V gene's germline CDR1 is MNHEY and CDR2 SVGEGT. The CDR3 here is CASSYGTTTTGELFF. Written as DNA, the CDR3 is TGTGCCAGCAGTTACGGGACTACCACCACCGGGGAGCTGTTTTTT.

The chain combines TRBV28 with TRBJ2-2, with 8 positions matching TRBD1. CDR1 and CDR2 (germline): MDHEN, SYDVKM. V lost 3 bases to trimming and J lost 2 bases; unmatched junction nucleotides: 5. This CDR3 has 16 amino acids. Here the CDR3 DNA reads TGTGCCAGCAGTTTTACTCAGGGGGCAAACACCGGGGAGCTGTTTTTT. Translation: CASSFTQGANTGELFF.